This is a list of T cell receptor beta chains from one sample in a study of T cell repertoires in ileal Crohn's disease. Profiled with immunoSEQ multiplex PCR; TCRdb holds only in-frame clones, not every one. The data contain roughly 5,300 clones, 78% of them singletons. Sequenced input: ileal tissue. These receptors all come from an adult with Crohn's disease. Each CDR3 is given with its conserved first and last residue. The D gene is left open where the match is weak. The size field is filled for only some rows; it gives once, few, many or a size class.

v_call	j_call	clone_size	d_call	cdr3_nt	cdr3_aa
TRBV7-3	TRBJ2-3	NA	NA	TGTGCCAGCAGCTTAAGCTCGGCCCGCACAGATACGCAGTATTTT	CASSLSSARTDTQYF
TRBV5-4	TRBJ2-5	NA	TRBD2	TGTGCCAGCAGCCCGACTAGCGGGGTCCAAGAGACCCAGTACTTC	CASSPTSGVQETQYF
TRBV11-2	TRBJ2-2	NA	NA	TGTGCCAGCAGCTTAGGAGGGGGGACAGCCAACACCGGGGAGCTGTTTTTT	CASSLGGGTANTGELFF
TRBV12-5	TRBJ2-5	NA	TRBD1	TGTGCTAGTGGTTTCAGTTACAGGGGCCCCCAAGAGACCCAGTACTTC	CASGFSYRGPQETQYF
TRBV27	TRBJ2-7	NA	NA	TGTGCCAGCAGTTTCGGGAAGGGGGCCTACGAGCAGTACTTC	CASSFGKGAYEQYF
TRBV9	TRBJ2-7	NA	TRBD1	TGTGCCAGCAGCCGGACAGGGAACGAGCAGTACTTC	CASSRTGNEQYF
TRBV5-6	TRBJ1-1	once	NA	TGTGCCAGCAGCCAATGGACGGCGAACACTGAAGCTTTCTTT	CASSQWTANTEAFF
TRBV2	TRBJ2-3	NA	NA	TGTGCCAGCAGTGAACGAATGGGGGGACACTACACAGATACGCAGTATTTT	CASSERMGGHYTDTQYF
TRBV5-5	TRBJ2-7	NA	TRBD1	TGTGCCAGCAGCCCGAGGACAGGGGGCTACGAGCAGTACTTC	CASSPRTGGYEQYF
TRBV19	TRBJ2-2	NA	NA	TGTGCCAGTAGTATCTGGGCGAACACCGGGGAGCTGTTTTTT	CASSIWANTGELFF
TRBV6-6	TRBJ2-7	NA	NA	TGTGCCAGCAGCCGACGGGGACCCTACGAGCAGTACTTC	CASSRRGPYEQYF
TRBV30	TRBJ1-2	NA	NA	TGTGCCTGGAGTGTGGGGTCAGGGGATCTGTATGGCTACACCTTC	CAWSVGSGDLYGYTF
TRBV7-6	TRBJ2-1	NA	TRBD2	TGTGCCAGCAGCCCAAAACTAGCGGGGGGGTACAATGAGCAGTTCTTC	CASSPKLAGGYNEQFF
TRBV21-1	TRBJ2-3	NA	NA	TGTGCCAGCAGCTTTACAATGGCCATCTTAGCAGATACGCAGTATTTT	CASSFTMAILADTQYF
TRBV28	TRBJ2-7	NA	NA	TGTGCCAGCAGTGCCGACCAGGTTCGGAGCGAGCAGTACTTC	CASSADQVRSEQYF
TRBV14	TRBJ2-2	few	NA	TGTGCCAGCAGCCAGCTACAGGGATCCGGGGAGCTGTTTTTT	CASSQLQGSGELFF
TRBV19	TRBJ2-2	NA	TRBD1	TGTGCCAGTAGTACCAACCGGGACAGGGACGCCGGGGAGCTGTTTTTT	CASSTNRDRDAGELFF
TRBV4-3	TRBJ1-6	NA	NA	TGCGCCAGCAGCCAAGAGGTTGGGATTCGGGCCTATAATTCACCCCTCCACTTT	CASSQEVGIRAYNSPLHF
TRBV7-2	TRBJ2-7	NA	NA	TGTGCCAGCAGCTTCGCAGGCCCCTACGAGCAGTACTTC	CASSFAGPYEQYF
TRBV7-8	TRBJ1-1	NA	NA	TGTGCCAGCAGCCCAGCACGGGGTCTGGACACTGAAGCTTTCTTT	CASSPARGLDTEAFF
TRBV7-9	TRBJ1-2	NA	TRBD1	TGTGCCAGCAGCGCTGACAGGGAGGGCTATGGCTACACCTTC	CASSADREGYGYTF
TRBV2	TRBJ2-6	NA	NA	TGTGCCAGCAGTGGTAACAGGGCGGGTGGGGCCAACGTCCTGACTTTC	CASSGNRAGGANVLTF
TRBV7-2	TRBJ1-3	NA	NA	TGTGCCAGCAGCCCCCCCGGGTCCCGCTCTGGAAACACCATATATTTT	CASSPPGSRSGNTIYF
TRBV9	TRBJ2-6	NA	NA	TGTGCCAGCAGCGGAATCTCTGGGGCCAACGTCCTGACTTTC	CASSGISGANVLTF
TRBV30	TRBJ1-6	few	NA	TGTGCCTGGAGTCAGACATCAACGAGGAATTCACCCCTCCACTTT	CAWSQTSTRNSPLHF
TRBV18	TRBJ2-7	NA	NA	TGTGCCAGCTCACCCGGAAGGGGCACAGCCTACGAGCAGTACTTC	CASSPGRGTAYEQYF
TRBV5-4	TRBJ2-5	NA	NA	TGTGCCAGCAGCACACGACAGTTCCAGGAGACCCAGTACTTC	CASSTRQFQETQYF
TRBV30	TRBJ2-7	NA	NA	TGTGCCTGGGGGGGAAAGGGACATGTCAACGAGCAGTACTTC	CAWGGKGHVNEQYF
TRBV7-8	TRBJ1-2	NA	TRBD1	TGTGCCAGCAGCTTAAGACAGGGGATAGACGGCTACACCTTC	CASSLRQGIDGYTF
TRBV18	TRBJ2-7	NA	NA	TGTGCCAGCTCACCACCGGGGAATTACGAGCAGTACTTC	CASSPPGNYEQYF
TRBV7-9	TRBJ1-1	NA	TRBD1	TGTGCCAGCAGCCCCGGGACAGGTATGAACACTGAAGCTTTCTTT	CASSPGTGMNTEAFF
TRBV28	TRBJ1-3	NA	NA	TGTGCCAGCAGTCGGGGGGGTAATCCTGGAAACACCATATATTTT	CASSRGGNPGNTIYF
TRBV30	TRBJ2-7	NA	TRBD1	TGTGCCCAAGACAGGGAATTATCCTACGAGCAGTACTTC	CAQDRELSYEQYF
TRBV7-8	TRBJ2-2	NA	TRBD2	TGTGCCAGCAGCTTAAGCGGGGGAGTTACCGGGGAGCTGTTTTTT	CASSLSGGVTGELFF
TRBV7-9	TRBJ2-3	NA	NA	TGTGCCAGCAGCTTATTAGATACGCAGTATTTT	CASSLLDTQYF
TRBV14	TRBJ2-6	NA	TRBD1	TGTGCCAGCAGCCGGACAGGGGGCTGGGCCAACGTCCTGACTTTC	CASSRTGGWANVLTF
TRBV9	TRBJ2-5	NA	TRBD2	TGTGCCAGCAGCGTAGAGCGGGGGCCGGGGGAGACCCAGTACTTC	CASSVERGPGETQYF
TRBV7-9	TRBJ1-2	NA	NA	TGTGCCAGCAGCTTAGGGACAAGCAGTGGCTACACCTTC	CASSLGTSSGYTF
TRBV10-1	TRBJ1-6	NA	TRBD1	TGCGCCAGCAGTGAGTGGACAGGGAGTAATTCACCCCTCCACTTT	CASSEWTGSNSPLHF
TRBV27	TRBJ2-2	NA	NA	TGTGCTAGCAGTTTAGGGTCCGCTTTGGCCGGGGAGCTGTTTTTT	CASSLGSALAGELFF
TRBV10-3	TRBJ1-6	NA	NA	TGTGCCATCAGAGGGACGGGAAATTCACCCCTCCACTTT	CAIRGTGNSPLHF
TRBV19	TRBJ1-4	few	NA	TGTGCCAGTAGTATAACAGGACGAAATGAAAAACTGTTTTTT	CASSITGRNEKLFF
TRBV18	TRBJ1-2	NA	NA	TGTGCCAGCTCACCATTAGCGGAACAAAGTGGCTACACCTTC	CASSPLAEQSGYTF
TRBV4-1	TRBJ2-1	NA	TRBD2	TGCGCCAGCAGCCAAGATGGGAGGGCTTCCTACAATGAGCAGTTCTTC	CASSQDGRASYNEQFF
TRBV6-1	TRBJ2-5	once	NA	TGTGCCAGCAGCTCACGTTTCTGGGAGACCCAGTACTTC	CASSSRFWETQYF
TRBV5-1	TRBJ1-4	NA	NA	TGCGCCAGCAGTTATGGGGGTCGGTATGAAAAACTGTTTTTT	CASSYGGRYEKLFF
TRBV4-2	TRBJ1-6	once	NA	TGTGCCAGCAGCCAAGAGAGACACTATAATTCACCCCTCCACTTT	CASSQERHYNSPLHF
TRBV19	TRBJ1-5	NA	NA	TGTGCCAGTGGACAGCGATTGGGCAATCAGCCCCAGCATTTT	CASGQRLGNQPQHF
TRBV10-1	TRBJ2-7	few	NA	TGCGCCAGCAGTGACTCCCGGGGGGCAGGCTACGAGCAGTACTTC	CASSDSRGAGYEQYF
TRBV6-5	TRBJ2-5	NA	TRBD2	TGTGCCAGCAGTTCCCCGGGGGGGGAGGTAGAGACCCAGTACTTC	CASSSPGGEVETQYF
TRBV12-5	TRBJ2-2	NA	TRBD2	TGTGCTAGTGGAGCGAGCGGGGGGATCCTCTCTTACACCGGGGAGCTGTTTTTT	CASGASGGILSYTGELFF
TRBV5-1	TRBJ2-7	NA	TRBD1	TGCGCCAGCAGCTTATCTGGACAGGCTCCCTACGAGCAGTACTTC	CASSLSGQAPYEQYF